This T cell receptor (beta chain) originates from a study of cytomegalovirus exposure and HLA in healthy donors. Use of 60 Vbeta and 13 Jbeta primers characterized the PCR. Here immunoSEQ multiplex PCR was the method, and the copy in TCRdb shows in-frame clones only, minus some. The sample contains about 150,000 clones, around 79% of which appear only once. Source material: PBMCs. This TCR derives from a human donor in good health.

CDR3 loop: CASSPLYFAEAFF. Written as DNA, the CDR3 is TGTGCCAGCTCACCCCTTTATTTCGCTGAAGCTTTCTTT. The chain combines TRBV18 with TRBJ1-1; D call uncertain. Trimming removed 3 bases at V and 6 bases at J, with 11 bases between. The CDR3 sequence is 13 residues long. CDR1 is KGHSH, CDR2 LQKENI, per germline.